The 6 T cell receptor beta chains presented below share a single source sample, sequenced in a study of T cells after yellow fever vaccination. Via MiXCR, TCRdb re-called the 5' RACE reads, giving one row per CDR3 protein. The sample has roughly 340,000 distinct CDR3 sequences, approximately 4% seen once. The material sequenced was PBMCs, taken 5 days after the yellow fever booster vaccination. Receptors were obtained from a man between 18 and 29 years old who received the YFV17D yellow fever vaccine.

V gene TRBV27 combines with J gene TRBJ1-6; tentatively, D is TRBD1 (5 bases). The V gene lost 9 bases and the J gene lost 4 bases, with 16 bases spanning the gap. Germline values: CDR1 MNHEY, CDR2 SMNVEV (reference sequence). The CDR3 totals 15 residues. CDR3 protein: CASRPVTDYNSPLHF. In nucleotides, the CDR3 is TGTGCCAGTCGCCCCGTGACAGATTATAATTCACCCCTCCACTTT.

The CDR3: CASSFTGSTGYTF. CDR3 coding DNA: TGTGCCAGCAGTTTTACGGGTTCTACTGGCTACACCTTC. The rearrangement links TRBV12-3 or TRBV12-4 to TRBJ1-2; D is undetermined. CDR3 size: 13 residues. The V gene lost 3 bases and the J gene lost 7 bases, with 12 bases spanning the gap.

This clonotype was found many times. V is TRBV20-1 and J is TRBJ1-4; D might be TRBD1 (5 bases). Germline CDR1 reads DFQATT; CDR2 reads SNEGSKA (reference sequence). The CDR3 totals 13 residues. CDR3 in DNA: TGCTGGCACGCCCGGCCACAGGAGGAAAAACTGTTTTTT. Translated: CWHARPQEEKLFF.

As DNA, the CDR3 is TGTGCCAGCAGCCCGGGGACTACCGCGAACACCGGGGAGCTGTTTTTT. Translation gives CASSPGTTANTGELFF. The chain carries TRBV7-2 and TRBJ2-2; TRBD2 matches 7 bases. Germline V gives CDR1 SGHTA, CDR2 FQGNSA. After removal of 5 bases from V and 0 bases from J, the junction contained 6 bases not matched to a gene. The CDR3 is made up of 16 amino acids.

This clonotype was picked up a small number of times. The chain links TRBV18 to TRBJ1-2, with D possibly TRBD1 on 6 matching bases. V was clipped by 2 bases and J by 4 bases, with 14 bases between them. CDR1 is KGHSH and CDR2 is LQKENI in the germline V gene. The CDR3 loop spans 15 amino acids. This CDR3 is CASSPGGGGVYGYTF. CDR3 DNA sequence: TGTGCCAGCTCACCAGGAGGGGGGGGAGTCTATGGCTACACCTTC.

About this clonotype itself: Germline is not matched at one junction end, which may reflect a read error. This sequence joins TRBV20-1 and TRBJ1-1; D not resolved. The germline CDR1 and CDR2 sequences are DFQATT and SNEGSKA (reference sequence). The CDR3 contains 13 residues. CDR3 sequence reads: CSARGLTNTEVFF. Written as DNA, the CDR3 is TGCAGTGCTAGGGGCCTTACGAACACTGAAGTTTTCTTT.